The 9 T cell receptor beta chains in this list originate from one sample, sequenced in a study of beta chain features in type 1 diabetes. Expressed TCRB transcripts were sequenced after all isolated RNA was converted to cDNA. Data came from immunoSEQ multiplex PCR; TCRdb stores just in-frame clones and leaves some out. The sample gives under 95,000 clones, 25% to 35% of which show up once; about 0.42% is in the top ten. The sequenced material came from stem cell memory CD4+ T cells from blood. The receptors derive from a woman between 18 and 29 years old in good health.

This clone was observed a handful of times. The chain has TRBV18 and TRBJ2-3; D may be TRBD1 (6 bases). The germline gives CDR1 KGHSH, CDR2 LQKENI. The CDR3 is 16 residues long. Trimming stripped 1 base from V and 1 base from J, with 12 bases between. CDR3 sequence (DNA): TGTGCCAGCTCACCACAGGCAGGGGTCCGCACAGATACGCAGTATTTT. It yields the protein CASSPQAGVRTDTQYF.

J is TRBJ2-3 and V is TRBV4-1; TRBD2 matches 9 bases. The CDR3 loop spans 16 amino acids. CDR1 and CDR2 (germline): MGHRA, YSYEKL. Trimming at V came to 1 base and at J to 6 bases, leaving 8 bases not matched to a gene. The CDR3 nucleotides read TGCGCCAGCAGCCAAGGGGGGGTAGCGGGAGTCGATACGCAGTATTTT. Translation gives CASSQGGVAGVDTQYF.

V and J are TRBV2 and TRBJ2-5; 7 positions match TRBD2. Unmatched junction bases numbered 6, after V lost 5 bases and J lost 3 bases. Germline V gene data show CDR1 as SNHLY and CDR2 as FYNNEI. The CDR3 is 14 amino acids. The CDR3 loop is CASSQASGEETQYF. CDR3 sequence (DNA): TGTGCCAGCAGTCAGGCTAGCGGTGAAGAGACCCAGTACTTC.

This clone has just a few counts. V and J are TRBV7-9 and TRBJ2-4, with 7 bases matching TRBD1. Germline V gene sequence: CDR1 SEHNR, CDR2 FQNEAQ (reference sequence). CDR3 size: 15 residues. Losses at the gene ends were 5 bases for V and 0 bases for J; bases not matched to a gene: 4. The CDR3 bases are TGTGCCAGCAGCAGACAGGGCCTAGCCAAAAACATTCAGTACTTC. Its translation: CASSRQGLAKNIQYF.

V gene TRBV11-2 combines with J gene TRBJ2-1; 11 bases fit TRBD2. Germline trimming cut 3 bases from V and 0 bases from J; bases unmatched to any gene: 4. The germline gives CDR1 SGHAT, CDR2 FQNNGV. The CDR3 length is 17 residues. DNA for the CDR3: TGTGCCAGCAGCTTGAGTAGCGGGAGGGTCTCCTACAATGAGCAGTTCTTC. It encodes CASSLSSGRVSYNEQFF.

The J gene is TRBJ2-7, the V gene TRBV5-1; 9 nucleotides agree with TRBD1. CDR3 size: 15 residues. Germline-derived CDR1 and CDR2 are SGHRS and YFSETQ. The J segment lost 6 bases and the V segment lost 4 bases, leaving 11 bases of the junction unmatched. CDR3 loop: CASSQSGTGFSEQYF. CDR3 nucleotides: TGCGCCAGCAGCCAGAGCGGGACAGGGTTTTCCGAGCAGTACTTC. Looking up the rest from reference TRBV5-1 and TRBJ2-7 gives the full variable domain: KAGVTQTPRYLIKTRGQQVTLSCSPISGHRSVSWYQQTPGQGLQFLFEYFSETQRNKGNFPGRFSGRQFSNSRSEMNVSTLELGDSALYLCASSQSGTGFSEQYFGPGTRLTVT.

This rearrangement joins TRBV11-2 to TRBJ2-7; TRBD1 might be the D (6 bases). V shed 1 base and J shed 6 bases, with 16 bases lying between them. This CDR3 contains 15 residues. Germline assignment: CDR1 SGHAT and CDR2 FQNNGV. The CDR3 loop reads CASSLVRGAGIEQYF. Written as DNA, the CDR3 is TGTGCCAGCAGCTTAGTCAGGGGAGCCGGGATCGAGCAGTACTTC.

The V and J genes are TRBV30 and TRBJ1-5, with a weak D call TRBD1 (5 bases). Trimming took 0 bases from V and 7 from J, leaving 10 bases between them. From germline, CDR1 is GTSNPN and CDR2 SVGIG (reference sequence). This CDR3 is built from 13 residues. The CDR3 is CAWSVGDWQPQHF. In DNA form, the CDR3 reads TGTGCCTGGAGTGTTGGGGACTGGCAGCCCCAGCATTTT.

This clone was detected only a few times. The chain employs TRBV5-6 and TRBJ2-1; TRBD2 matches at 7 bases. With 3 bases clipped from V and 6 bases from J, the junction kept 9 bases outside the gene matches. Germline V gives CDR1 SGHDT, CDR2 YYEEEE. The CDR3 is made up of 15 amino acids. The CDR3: CASSSRGERTNEQFF. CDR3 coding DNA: TGTGCCAGCAGCTCCCGGGGGGAGCGGACCAATGAGCAGTTCTTC.